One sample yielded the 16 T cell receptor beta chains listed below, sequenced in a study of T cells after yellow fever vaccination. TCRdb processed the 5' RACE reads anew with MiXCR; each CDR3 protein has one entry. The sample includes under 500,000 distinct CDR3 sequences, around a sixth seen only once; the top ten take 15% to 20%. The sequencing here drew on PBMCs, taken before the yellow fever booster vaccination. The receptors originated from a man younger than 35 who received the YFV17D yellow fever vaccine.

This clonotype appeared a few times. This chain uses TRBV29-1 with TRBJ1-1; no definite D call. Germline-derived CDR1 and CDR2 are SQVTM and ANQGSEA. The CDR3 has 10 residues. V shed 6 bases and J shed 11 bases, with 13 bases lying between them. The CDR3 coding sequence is TGCAGCGTACTGGAGGTAGTCGCTTTCTTT. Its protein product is CSVLEVVAFF.

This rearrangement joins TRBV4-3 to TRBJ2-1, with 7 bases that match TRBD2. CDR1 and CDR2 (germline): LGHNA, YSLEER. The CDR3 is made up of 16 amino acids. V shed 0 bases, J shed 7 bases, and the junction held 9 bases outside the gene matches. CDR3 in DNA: TGCGCCAGCAGCCAAGAGTCCAGGGAGGGAAGAAATGAGCAGTTCTTC. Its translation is CASSQESREGRNEQFF.

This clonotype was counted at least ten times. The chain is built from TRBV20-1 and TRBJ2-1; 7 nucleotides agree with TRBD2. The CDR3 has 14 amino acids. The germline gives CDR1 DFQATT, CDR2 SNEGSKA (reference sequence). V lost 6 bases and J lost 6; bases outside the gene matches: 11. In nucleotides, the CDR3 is TGCAGTGCAAAAAAGCCCAGGGAGGGCAATGAGCAGTTCTTC. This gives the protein CSAKKPREGNEQFF.

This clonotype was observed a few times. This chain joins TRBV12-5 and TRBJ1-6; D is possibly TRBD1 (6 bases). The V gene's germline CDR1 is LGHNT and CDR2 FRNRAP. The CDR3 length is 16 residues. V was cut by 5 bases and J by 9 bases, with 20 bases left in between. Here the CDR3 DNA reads TGTGCTAGTGGTAACACAGGGAACCCCCTAGGTTCACCCCTCCACTTT. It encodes CASGNTGNPLGSPLHF.

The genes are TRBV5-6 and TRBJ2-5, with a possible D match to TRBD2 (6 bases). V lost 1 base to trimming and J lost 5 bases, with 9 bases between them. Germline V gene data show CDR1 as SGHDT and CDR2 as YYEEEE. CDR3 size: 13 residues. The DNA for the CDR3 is TGTGCCAGCAGCTTGAGGAGGGTGGAGACCCAGTACTTC. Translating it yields CASSLRRVETQYF.

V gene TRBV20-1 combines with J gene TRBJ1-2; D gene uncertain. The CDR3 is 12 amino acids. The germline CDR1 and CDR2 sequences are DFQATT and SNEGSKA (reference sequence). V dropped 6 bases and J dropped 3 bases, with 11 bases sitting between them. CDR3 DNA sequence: TGCAGTGCCGTTGGGTCTTACTATGGCTACACCTTC. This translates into CSAVGSYYGYTF.

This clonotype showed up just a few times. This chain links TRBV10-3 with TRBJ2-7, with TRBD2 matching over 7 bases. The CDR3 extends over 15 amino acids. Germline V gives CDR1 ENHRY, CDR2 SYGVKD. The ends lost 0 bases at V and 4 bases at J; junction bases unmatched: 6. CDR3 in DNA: TGTGCCATCAGTGAGTCACGGGGAGGGATGTACGAGCAGTACGTC. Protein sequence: CAISESRGGMYEQYV.

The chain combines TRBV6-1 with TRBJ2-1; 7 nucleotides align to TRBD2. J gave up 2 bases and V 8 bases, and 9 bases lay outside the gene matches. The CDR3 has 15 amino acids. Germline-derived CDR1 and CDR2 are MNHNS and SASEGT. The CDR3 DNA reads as TGTGCCAGCGCGGGAGAGACGCAGACCTACAATGAGCAGTTCTTC. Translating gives CASAGETQTYNEQFF.

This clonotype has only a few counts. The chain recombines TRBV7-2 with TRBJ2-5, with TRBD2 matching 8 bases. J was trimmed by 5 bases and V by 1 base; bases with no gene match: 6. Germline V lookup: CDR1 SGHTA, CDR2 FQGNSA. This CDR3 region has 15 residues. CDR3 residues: CASSLVGLAGETQYF. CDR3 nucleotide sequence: TGTGCCAGCAGCTTAGTAGGCTTAGCGGGGGAGACCCAGTACTTC.

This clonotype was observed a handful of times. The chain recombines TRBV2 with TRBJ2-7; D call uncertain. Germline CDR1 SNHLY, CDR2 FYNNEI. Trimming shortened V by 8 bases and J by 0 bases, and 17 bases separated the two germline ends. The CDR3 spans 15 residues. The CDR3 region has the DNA TGTGCCAGCTGTATCACTCAGGCAAGCTCCTACGAGCAGTACTTC. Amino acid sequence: CASCITQASSYEQYF.

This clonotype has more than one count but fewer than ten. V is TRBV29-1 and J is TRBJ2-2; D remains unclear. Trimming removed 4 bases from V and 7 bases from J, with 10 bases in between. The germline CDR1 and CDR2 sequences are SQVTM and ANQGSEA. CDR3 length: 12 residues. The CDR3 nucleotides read TGCAGCGTTGCCTGGCAGGACGGGGAGCTGTTTTTT. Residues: CSVAWQDGELFF.

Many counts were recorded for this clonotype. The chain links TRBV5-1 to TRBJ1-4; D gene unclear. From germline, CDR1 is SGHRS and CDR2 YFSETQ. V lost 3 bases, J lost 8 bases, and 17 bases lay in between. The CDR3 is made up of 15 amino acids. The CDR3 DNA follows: TGCGCCAGCAGCTCTTCCGGGCCCCTGGGGGAAAAACTGTTTTTT. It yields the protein CASSSSGPLGEKLFF.

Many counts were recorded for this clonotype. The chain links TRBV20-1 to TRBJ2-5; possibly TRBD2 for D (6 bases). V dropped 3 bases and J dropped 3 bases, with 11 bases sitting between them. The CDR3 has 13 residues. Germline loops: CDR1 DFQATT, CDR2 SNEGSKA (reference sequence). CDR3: CSARFGGEETQYF. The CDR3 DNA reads TGCAGTGCTAGGTTCGGCGGGGAAGAGACCCAGTACTTC.

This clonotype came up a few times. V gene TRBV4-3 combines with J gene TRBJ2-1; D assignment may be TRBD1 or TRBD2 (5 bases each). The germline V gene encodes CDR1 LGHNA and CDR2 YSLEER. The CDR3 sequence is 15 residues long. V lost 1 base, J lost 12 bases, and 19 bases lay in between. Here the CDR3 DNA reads TGCGCCAGCAGCCAAGGTATAGGGACCGGAGGTGGGCAGTTCTTC. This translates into CASSQGIGTGGGQFF.

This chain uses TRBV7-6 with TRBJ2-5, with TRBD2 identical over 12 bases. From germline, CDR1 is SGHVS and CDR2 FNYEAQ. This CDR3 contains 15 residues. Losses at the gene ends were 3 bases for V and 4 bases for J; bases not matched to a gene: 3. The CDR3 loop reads CASSFLAGGPETQYF. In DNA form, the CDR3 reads TGTGCCAGCAGCTTCCTAGCGGGGGGGCCAGAGACCCAGTACTTC.

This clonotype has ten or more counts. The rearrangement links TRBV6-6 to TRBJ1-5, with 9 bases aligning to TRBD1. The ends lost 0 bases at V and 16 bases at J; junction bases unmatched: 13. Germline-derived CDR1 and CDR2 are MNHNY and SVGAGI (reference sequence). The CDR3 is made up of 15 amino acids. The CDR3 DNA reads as TGTGCCAGCAGTTACTCCTCCCGGGACAGGGCCCTTCGACATTTT. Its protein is CASSYSSRDRALRHF.